Listed below are T cell receptor beta chains from one sample, sequenced in a study of cytomegalovirus exposure and HLA in healthy donors. Sequenced by immunoSEQ multiplex PCR; TCRdb stores in-frame clones only, minus some. The data hold 150,000 to 200,000 clones, with roughly nine tenths observed a single time. Sequencing was done on a sample of PBMCs. These TCRs come from a woman between 25 and 40 years old in good health and CMV-seronegative. Each CDR3 is given with its conserved first and last residue. The D gene is left open where the match is weak. Part of the rows lack a size; the others show once, few, many or a class for expanded clones.

cdr3_aa cdr3_nt d_call v_call clone_size j_call
CASSRLGSTYEQYF TGTGCCAGCAGTCGGTTGGGCAGTACCTACGAGCAGTACTTC . TRBV27 . TRBJ2-7
CAWSLTRLNTGELFF TGTGCCTGGAGTTTGACCAGGCTTAACACCGGGGAGCTGTTTTTT . TRBV30 . TRBJ2-2
CASSPIRSGYTF TGTGCCAGCAGCCCCATACGATCCGGCTACACCTTC . TRBV7-2 . TRBJ1-2
CASSLGAPNQPQHF TGTGCCAGCAGCCTTGGGGCACCCAATCAGCCCCAGCATTTT . TRBV6-1 few TRBJ1-5
CASGSYSNQPQHF TGTGCTAGTGGTAGTTATAGCAATCAGCCCCAGCATTTT . TRBV12-5 . TRBJ1-5
CASSPSFGNLYGYTF TGTGCCAGCAGTCCGAGTTTTGGTAATCTCTATGGCTACACCTTC . TRBV27 few TRBJ1-2
CASSLDRGYEQFF TGCGCCAGCAGCTTGGACAGGGGCTATGAGCAGTTCTTC TRBD1 TRBV5-1 . TRBJ2-1
CASSDSGVWPQHF TGTGCCAGCAGTGACTCTGGGGTTTGGCCCCAGCATTTT . TRBV6-4 . TRBJ1-5
CASSLDLRSDPTNYGYTF TGTGCCAGCAGCTTAGATCTCCGATCAGACCCTACTAACTATGGCTACACCTTC . TRBV11-2 . TRBJ1-2
CASTPSGTEAFF TGTGCCAGCACCCCTTCAGGCACTGAAGCTTTCTTT . TRBV28 . TRBJ1-1
CASTGFNYEQYF TGTGCCAGCACAGGGTTCAACTACGAGCAGTACTTC . TRBV28 . TRBJ2-7
CASSLVVGQGASTEAFF TGCGCCAGCAGCTTGGTTGTGGGACAGGGGGCCTCCACTGAAGCTTTCTTT TRBD1 TRBV5-1 . TRBJ1-1
CASSNNAVAKTGRNSPLHF TGTGCCAGCAGCAACAACGCCGTCGCAAAGACAGGACGGAATTCACCCCTCCACTTT . TRBV21-1 . TRBJ1-6
CASSQTIAEQYF TGTGCCAGCAGCCAGACGATCGCCGAGCAGTACTTC . TRBV7-2 . TRBJ2-7
CAIMTPGTDNEQFF TGTGCCATCATGACCCCCGGGACAGACAATGAGCAGTTCTTC TRBD1 TRBV10-3 . TRBJ2-1
CASSLGRVEGTEAFF TGCGCCAGCAGCTTGGGGAGGGTCGAGGGAACTGAAGCTTTCTTT . TRBV5-1 . TRBJ1-1
CASSPGGREETQYF TGCGCCAGCAGTCCTGGGGGGCGGGAGGAGACCCAGTACTTC . TRBV10-2 . TRBJ2-5
CASSARGLDNSPLHF TGTGCCAGCAGCGCGAGGGGTCTGGATAATTCACCCCTCCACTTT . TRBV9 few TRBJ1-6
CASSPKGLSGNTIYF TGTGCCAGCAGTCCCAAGGGGCTCTCTGGAAACACCATATATTTT . TRBV27 once TRBJ1-3
CASSPGQYGTQYF TGTGCCAGCAGCCCCGGACAGTACGGGACCCAGTACTTC . TRBV2 . TRBJ2-5
CASSLGQGLEAFF TGTGCCAGCAGCTTGGGCCAGGGGTTGGAAGCTTTCTTT . TRBV5-6 . TRBJ1-1
CASSVSGTANTGELFF TGTGCCAGCAGCGTATCCGGGACGGCGAACACCGGGGAGCTGTTTTTT . TRBV11-1 . TRBJ2-2
CASSYMGLAGAYEQYF TGTGCCAGCAGCTACATGGGACTAGCGGGGGCCTACGAGCAGTACTTC TRBD2 TRBV7-2 . TRBJ2-7
CASSYRQDGGEQFF TGTGCCAGCAGCTACCGACAGGATGGGGGTGAGCAGTTCTTC . TRBV7-3 . TRBJ2-1
CASSSGEGDGYTF TGTGCCAGCAGCTCCGGGGAGGGGGATGGCTACACCTTC . TRBV7-6 once TRBJ1-2
CASSLARMNTEAFF TGTGCCAGCAGCTTAGCCAGGATGAACACTGAAGCTTTCTTT . TRBV7-8 . TRBJ1-1
CASSVQETQYF TGCGCCAGCAGCGTTCAAGAGACCCAGTACTTC . TRBV5-1 . TRBJ2-5
CASRGDGGTGELFF TGCGCCAGCAGAGGGGACGGAGGTACCGGGGAGCTGTTTTTT . TRBV5-1 . TRBJ2-2
CAISDLESSGELFF TGTGCCATCAGTGACCTCGAGTCGTCCGGGGAGCTGTTTTTT . TRBV10-3 . TRBJ2-2
CASSQDPSAVQGYTF TGCGCCAGCAGCCAAGATCCCTCCGCCGTCCAAGGCTACACCTTC . TRBV4-3 once TRBJ1-2
CASSLEVAGEQYF TGCGCCAGCAGCTTGGAAGTGGCGGGCGAGCAGTACTTC . TRBV5-1 . TRBJ2-7
CASASEGNSPLHF TGCGCCAGCGCGTCGGAGGGGAATTCACCCCTCCACTTT . TRBV5-1 . TRBJ1-6
CASSLEGYEQFF TGCGCCAGCAGCTTGGAAGGCTATGAGCAGTTCTTC . TRBV5-1 . TRBJ2-1
CASSIAGFGSEAFF TGTGCCAGTAGTATAGCTGGGTTCGGGAGTGAAGCTTTCTTT . TRBV19 few TRBJ1-1
CASSAPPENRGLDGYTF TGTGCCAGCAGCGCCCCGCCCGAGAACAGGGGGCTCGATGGCTACACCTTC TRBD1 TRBV9 . TRBJ1-2
CARSYLTGGGGYNSPLHF TGTGCCAGAAGCTACTTGACAGGGGGCGGTGGCTATAATTCACCCCTCCACTTT TRBD1 TRBV5-3 . TRBJ1-6
CASSRGNYLEQFF TGCGCCAGCAGCAGGGGTAATTACCTTGAGCAGTTCTTC . TRBV5-1 . TRBJ2-1
CASSLIAVSTSYEQYF TGTGCCAGCAGCTTAATAGCGGTATCAACTTCCTACGAGCAGTACTTC . TRBV7-9 . TRBJ2-7
CASRHRQMMNTEAFF TGTGCCAGCAGGCACAGACAGATGATGAACACTGAAGCTTTCTTT . TRBV7-9 . TRBJ1-1
CASRSREARSYNEQFF TGTGCCAGCAGATCAAGGGAGGCACGCTCCTACAATGAGCAGTTCTTC . TRBV5-4 . TRBJ2-1
CASSERTSGRGAGELFF TGTGCCAGCAGTGAGCGGACTAGCGGGAGAGGAGCCGGGGAGCTGTTTTTT TRBD2 TRBV2 . TRBJ2-2